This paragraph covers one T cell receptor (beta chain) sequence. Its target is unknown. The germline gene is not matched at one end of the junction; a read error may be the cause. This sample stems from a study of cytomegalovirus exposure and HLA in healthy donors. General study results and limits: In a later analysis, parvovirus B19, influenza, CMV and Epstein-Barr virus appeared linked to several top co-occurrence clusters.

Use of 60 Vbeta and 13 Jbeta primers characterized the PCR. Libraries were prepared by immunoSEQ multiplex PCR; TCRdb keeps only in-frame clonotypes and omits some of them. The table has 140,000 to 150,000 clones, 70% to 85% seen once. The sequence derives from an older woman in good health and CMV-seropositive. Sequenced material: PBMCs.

The CDR3 coding sequence is TGTGCCAGCTCATCCGGGGGACAGGGGCCGTTC. Its translation is CASSSGGQGPF. The V gene is TRBV18, the J gene TRBJ1-2, with 10 bases fitting TRBD1. The CDR3 has 11 amino acids. Germline V CDR1 and CDR2: KGHSH, LQKENI. Drawing the rest from reference TRBV18 and TRBJ1-2, the complete variable domain is NAGVMQNPRHLVRRRGQEARLRCSPMKGHSHVYWYRQLPEEGLKFMVYLQKENIIDESGMPKERFSAEFPKEGPSILRIQQVVRGDSAAYFCASSSGGQGPFGSGTRLTVV.